This TCR beta chain came from a study of blood T cell repertoires in COVID-19. Seattle cases were enrolled at active infection and followed longitudinally. Assay used: immunoSEQ multiplex PCR; TCRdb lists only in-frame clones, some missing. Of a few hundred thousand clones listed, 82% were seen once; the top ten hold roughly 8.2%. The receptor was isolated from a woman of 80 years or more with COVID-19, enrolled during active disease. The sequenced sample consisted of peripheral blood.

In DNA form, the CDR3 reads TGTGCCAGCAGCCCAACAGACAGGATTAATTCACCCCTCCACTTT. Protein sequence: CASSPTDRINSPLHF. The rearrangement links TRBV11-2 to TRBJ1-6, with D possibly being TRBD1 (6 bases). The CDR3 is 15 residues long. In germline, CDR1 is SGHAT, CDR2 FQNNGV. The germline V and J ends were trimmed by 5 bases and 6 bases, with 14 bases remaining between them.